The 17 T cell receptor beta chains below were found in one sample sequenced in a study of chemoradiotherapy in HPV16-positive cancers. Assay used: immunoSEQ multiplex PCR; TCRdb lists only in-frame clones, some missing. The table has about 5,700 clones, approximately 91% seen once. Sequenced here: blood, sampled from a patient who underwent chemoradiotherapy. The receptors originated from a human donor with HPV-associated anogenital cancer.

The chain combines TRBV11-2 with TRBJ1-2; D perhaps matches TRBD1 (5 bases). Germline CDR1 and CDR2: SGHAT and FQNNGV. This CDR3 has 16 residues. V was cut by 1 base and J by 7 bases, with 19 bases left in between. The CDR3, as DNA: TGTGCCAGCAGCTTAGCGGGGAGATTTTTAAGGGGTGGCTACACCTTC. It yields the protein CASSLAGRFLRGGYTF.

The J gene is TRBJ2-5, the V gene TRBV5-1, with D tentatively TRBD1 or TRBD2 (5 bases each). The V gene's germline CDR1 is SGHRS and CDR2 YFSETQ. Trimming pared 8 bases from V and 2 bases from J, leaving 13 bases between. The CDR3 is made up of 13 amino acids. The CDR3 here is CASTFGTQETQYF. The CDR3 DNA is TGCGCCAGTACTTTTGGGACGCAAGAGACCCAGTACTTC. Full variable domain (missing parts from reference TRBV5-1 and TRBJ2-5): KAGVTQTPRYLIKTRGQQVTLSCSPISGHRSVSWYQQTPGQGLQFLFEYFSETQRNKGNFPGRFSGRQFSNSRSEMNVSTLELGDSALYLCASTFGTQETQYFGPGTRLLVL.

The chain joins TRBV18 to TRBJ1-5, with D possibly being TRBD1 (5 bases). From germline, CDR1 is KGHSH and CDR2 LQKENI. CDR3 length: 18 residues. Trimming stripped 2 bases from V and 4 bases from J, with 21 bases between. CDR3 protein: CASSPTGLTPEGNQPQHF. DNA of the CDR3: TGTGCCAGCTCACCAACAGGACTTACCCCAGAGGGGAATCAGCCCCAGCATTTT. The entire variable domain, with the rest obtained from reference TRBV18 and TRBJ1-5, is as follows: NAGVMQNPRHLVRRRGQEARLRCSPMKGHSHVYWYRQLPEEGLKFMVYLQKENIIDESGMPKERFSAEFPKEGPSILRIQQVVRGDSAAYFCASSPTGLTPEGNQPQHFGDGTRLSIL.

V usage is TRBV7-9 and J usage is TRBJ2-1; TRBD2 is a possible D gene (6 bases). V lost 8 bases to trimming and J lost 4 bases, with 18 bases between them. In germline, CDR1 is SEHNR, CDR2 FQNEAQ (reference sequence). CDR3 length: 15 residues. CDR3 sequence: CASGVRDSIYNEQFF. The DNA for the CDR3 is TGTGCCAGCGGGGTCCGGGACTCCATTTACAATGAGCAGTTCTTC. The full variable domain, with the rest looked up from reference TRBV7-9 and TRBJ2-1, is DTGVSQNPRHKITKRGQNVTFRCDPISEHNRLYWYRQTLGQGPEFLTYFQNEAQLEKSRLLSDRFSAERPKGSFSTLEIQRTEQGDSAMYLCASGVRDSIYNEQFFGPGTRLTVL.

This CDR3 reads CASSFGLNTEAFF. The CDR3 DNA sequence: TGTGCCAGCAGCTTCGGGTTGAACACTGAAGCTTTCTTT. The chain joins TRBV7-8 to TRBJ1-1, with unresolved D. V was cut by 3 bases and J by 0 bases, with 5 bases left in between. The CDR3 contains 13 residues. Germline CDR1 and CDR2: SGHVS and FQNEAQ.

The chain combines TRBV14 with TRBJ2-5, with D uncertain. Germline loops: CDR1 SGHDN, CDR2 FVKESK. This CDR3 comprises 11 residues. V was cut by 4 bases and J by 2 bases, with 2 bases left in between. For the CDR3, the DNA is TGTGCCAGCAGCCGACAAGAGACCCAGTACTTC. The encoded protein is CASSRQETQYF.

V usage is TRBV4-3 and J usage is TRBJ1-2; D gene uncertain. Germline lookup yields CDR1 LGHNA and CDR2 YSLEER. This CDR3 is 17 amino acids long. V was trimmed by 4 bases and J by 0 bases, leaving 18 bases between them. The CDR3 sequence: CASSPGLGPLTNYGYTF. The CDR3 nucleotides are TGCGCCAGCAGCCCCGGACTGGGTCCCCTTACTAACTATGGCTACACCTTC.

V is TRBV28 and J is TRBJ1-5; D is undetermined. Trimming removed 2 bases at V and 3 bases at J, with 11 bases between. The CDR3 runs 15 residues. Germline V gene lookup returns CDR1 MDHEN and CDR2 SYDVKM. For the CDR3, the DNA is TGTGCCAGCAGTTTACCCCCACGGATCAATCAGCCCCAGCATTTT. Protein: CASSLPPRINQPQHF.

The chain uses TRBV19 and TRBJ2-7; 8 nucleotides line up with TRBD1. CDR3 size: 15 residues. The J segment lost 1 base and the V segment lost 4 bases, leaving 6 bases of the junction unmatched. Germline values: CDR1 LNHDA, CDR2 SQIVND (reference sequence). The CDR3 region has the DNA TGTGCCAGTAGTAATGGACAGGGTCCTTCCTACGAGCAGTACTTC. Protein sequence: CASSNGQGPSYEQYF.

The V and J genes are TRBV11-2 and TRBJ1-1; D unclear. Germline CDR1 is SGHAT and CDR2 is FQNNGV. Deletions cut 6 bases from V and 0 bases from J, with 8 bases between. The length of the CDR3 is 13 residues. DNA for the CDR3: TGTGCCAGCAGAGGAGCTATGAACACTGAAGCTTTCTTT. The encoded protein is CASRGAMNTEAFF.

The rearrangement uses TRBV9 and TRBJ2-1; D may be TRBD1 (6 bases). The CDR3 is made up of 14 amino acids. Trimming pared 4 bases from V and 4 bases from J, leaving 12 bases between. Germline V gene sequence: CDR1 SGDLS, CDR2 YYNGEE. The CDR3 reads CASSRRTEYNEQFF. CDR3 nucleotides: TGTGCCAGCAGCAGACGGACAGAATACAATGAGCAGTTCTTC.

V and J are TRBV7-2 and TRBJ2-7; 9 nucleotides align to TRBD2. Germline V lookup: CDR1 SGHTA, CDR2 FQGNSA. The CDR3 sequence is 17 residues long. V lost 0 bases to trimming and J lost 4 bases; unmatched junction nucleotides: 10. The CDR3 spells CASSLASTSGRAYEQYF. The CDR3 bases are TGTGCCAGCAGCTTAGCGTCAACTAGCGGGCGGGCTTACGAGCAGTACTTC.

The chain has TRBV6-1 and TRBJ2-1; a possible D gene is TRBD1 (5 bases). Trimming pared 5 bases from V and 4 bases from J, leaving 6 bases between. Germline V gene lookup returns CDR1 MNHNS and CDR2 SASEGT. CDR3 length: 12 amino acids. This chain's CDR3 is CASSRQYNEQFF. CDR3 DNA: TGTGCCAGCAGTCGACAGTACAATGAGCAGTTCTTC.

The rearrangement joins TRBV29-1 to TRBJ2-2, with D unclear. This CDR3 is built from 13 residues. The V gene lost 3 bases and the J gene lost 5 bases, with 10 bases spanning the gap. Germline CDR1 is SQVTM and CDR2 is ANQGSEA. CDR3 region: CSVDTGRTGELFF. CDR3 coding DNA: TGCAGCGTTGATACTGGACGGACCGGGGAGCTGTTTTTT.

V is TRBV27 and J is TRBJ2-3; 7 bases are a match to TRBD1. Germline trimming cut 6 bases from V and 1 base from J; bases unmatched to any gene: 7. This CDR3 has 15 amino acids. Germline values: CDR1 MNHEY, CDR2 SMNVEV (reference sequence). The CDR3 spells CASRSRGFGTDTQYF. The CDR3 DNA is TGTGCCAGCAGAAGCAGGGGGTTTGGCACAGATACGCAGTATTTT.

This clone was detected only once. The V and J genes are TRBV7-9 and TRBJ1-1; TRBD1 matches 12 bases. Germline V lookup: CDR1 SEHNR, CDR2 FQNEAQ (reference sequence). The CDR3 is 13 amino acids. The V segment lost 5 bases and the J segment 10 bases; nucleotides outside the gene matches: 5. In nucleotides, the CDR3 is TGTGCCAGCAGCGTTGGGACAGGGGGCAGAGCTTTCTTT. Amino acid sequence: CASSVGTGGRAFF.

This chain links TRBV29-1 with TRBJ1-6; unclear D gene. CDR1 SQVTM and CDR2 ANQGSEA come from the germline V gene. The ends were cut back, 6 bases at V and 9 bases at J, with 12 bases in the middle. This CDR3 contains 12 residues. This CDR3 is CSVRGGSSPLHF. Written as DNA, the CDR3 is TGCAGCGTCCGAGGAGGTAGTTCACCCCTCCACTTT.